The TCR beta chain described here comes from a study of blood T cell repertoires in COVID-19. Study summary: Sample material is recorded as cDNA or gDNA derived from T cells, B-cell-depleted T cells, or PBMCs.

With 4 bases clipped from V and 0 bases from J, the junction kept 2 bases outside the gene matches. The CDR3 is made up of 15 amino acids. The germline gives CDR1 SGHRS, CDR2 YFSETQ. Assay: immunoSEQ multiplex PCR; the TCRdb copy retains only in-frame clones and omits some. The top ten clones hold under 3.5% of a sample with 200,000 to 250,000 clones, 82% of them seen once. V is TRBV5-1 and J is TRBJ1-3, with 9 bases that match TRBD1. Sequences were obtained from PBMCs or T cells enriched from blood (not recorded which). The receptor's source is an older woman who had recovered from COVID-19. The CDR3: CASSTGGFSGNTIYF. The CDR3 region has the DNA TGCGCCAGCAGCACAGGGGGCTTCTCTGGAAACACCATATATTTT.